This T cell receptor (beta chain) is drawn from a study of blood T cell repertoires in COVID-19. Study at large: Sample material is recorded as cDNA or gDNA derived from T cells, B-cell-depleted T cells, or PBMCs.

TCRdb's copy holds only in-frame clones and misses some; the assay was immunoSEQ multiplex PCR. The sample has 150,000 to 200,000 clones; just under 90% are singletons. V shed 4 bases and J 5 bases; nucleotides not matched to a gene: 9. Germline CDR1 SGHTS, CDR2 YDEGEE. The CDR3 length is 17 residues. The rearrangement uses TRBV5-8 and TRBJ2-5; the match to TRBD2 covers 15 bases. The sample taken for sequencing was peripheral blood. The clonotype comes from a man aged 18 to 29 with active or convalescent COVID-19. The CDR3 sequence is CASSRGLAGGMLETQYF. The CDR3 nucleotides are TGTGCCAGCAGCCGGGGACTAGCGGGGGGCATGCTTGAGACCCAGTACTTC.